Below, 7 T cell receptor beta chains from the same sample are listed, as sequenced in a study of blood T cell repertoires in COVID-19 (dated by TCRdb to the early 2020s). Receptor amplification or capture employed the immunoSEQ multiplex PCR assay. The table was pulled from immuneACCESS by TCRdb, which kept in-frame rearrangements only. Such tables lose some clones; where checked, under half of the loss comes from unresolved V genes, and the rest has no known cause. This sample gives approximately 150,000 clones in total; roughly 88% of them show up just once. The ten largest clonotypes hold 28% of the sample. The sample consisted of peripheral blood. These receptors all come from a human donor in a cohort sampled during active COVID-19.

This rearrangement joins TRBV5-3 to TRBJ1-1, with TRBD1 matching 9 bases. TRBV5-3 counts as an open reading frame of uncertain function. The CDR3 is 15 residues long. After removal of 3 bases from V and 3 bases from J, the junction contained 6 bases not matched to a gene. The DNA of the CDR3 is TGTGCCAGAAGCTGGGGGGACAGGGTAGACACTGAAGCTTTCTTT. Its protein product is CARSWGDRVDTEAFF.

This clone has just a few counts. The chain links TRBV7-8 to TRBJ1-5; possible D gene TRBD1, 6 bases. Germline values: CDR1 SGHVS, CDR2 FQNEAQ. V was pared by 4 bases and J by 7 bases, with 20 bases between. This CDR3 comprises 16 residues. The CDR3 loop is CASSYAGATPGQPQHF. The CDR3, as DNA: TGTGCCAGCAGCTACGCAGGGGCCACCCCGGGACAGCCCCAGCATTTT. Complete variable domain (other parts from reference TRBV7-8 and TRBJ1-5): GAGVSQSPRYKVAKRGQDVALRCDPISGHVSLFWYQQALGQGPEFLTYFQNEAQLDKSGLPSDRFFAERPEGSVSTLKIQRTQQEDSAVYLCASSYAGATPGQPQHFGDGTRLSIL.

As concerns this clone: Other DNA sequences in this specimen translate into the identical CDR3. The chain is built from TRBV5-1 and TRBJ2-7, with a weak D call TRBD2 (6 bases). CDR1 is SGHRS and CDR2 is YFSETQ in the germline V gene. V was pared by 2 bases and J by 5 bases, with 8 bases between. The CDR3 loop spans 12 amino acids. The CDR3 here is CASSFGGDEQYF. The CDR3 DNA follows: TGCGCCAGCAGCTTCGGAGGGGACGAGCAGTACTTC.

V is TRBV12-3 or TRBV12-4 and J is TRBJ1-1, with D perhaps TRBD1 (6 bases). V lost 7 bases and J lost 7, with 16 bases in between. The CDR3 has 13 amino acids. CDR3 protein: CASTETRGFEAFF. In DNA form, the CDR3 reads TGTGCCAGCACTGAGACCAGGGGATTTGAAGCTTTCTTT.

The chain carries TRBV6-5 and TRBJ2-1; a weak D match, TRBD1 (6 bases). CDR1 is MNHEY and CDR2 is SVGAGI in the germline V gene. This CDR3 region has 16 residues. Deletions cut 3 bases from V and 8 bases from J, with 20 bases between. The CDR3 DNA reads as TGTGCCAGCAGTTATAAGTTTTACGGCAGGGGAGATGAGCAGTTCTTC. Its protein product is CASSYKFYGRGDEQFF.

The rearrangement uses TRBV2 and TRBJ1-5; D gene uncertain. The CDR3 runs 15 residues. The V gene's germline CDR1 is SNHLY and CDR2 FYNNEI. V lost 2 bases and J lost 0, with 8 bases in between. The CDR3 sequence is CASSELGYSNQPQHF. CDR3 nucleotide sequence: TGTGCCAGCAGTGAATTGGGCTATAGCAATCAGCCCCAGCATTTT.

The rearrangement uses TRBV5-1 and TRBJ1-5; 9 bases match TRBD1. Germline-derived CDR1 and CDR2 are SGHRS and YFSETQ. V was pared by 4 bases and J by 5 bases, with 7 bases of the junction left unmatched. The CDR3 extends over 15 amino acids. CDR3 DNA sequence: TGCGCCAGCAGCCCGGGACAGGGCGGGGATCAGCCCCAGCATTTT. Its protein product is CASSPGQGGDQPQHF.